Listed below are T cell receptor beta chains from one sample, sequenced in a study of PD-1 blockade in classical Hodgkin lymphoma. Sequenced by immunoSEQ multiplex PCR; TCRdb stores in-frame clones only, minus some. Counted here are roughly 23,000 clones, approximately 91% occurring once; the ten biggest clones make up about 0.41%. Sequenced: CD4+ T cells from blood. Receptor source: a human donor with classical Hodgkin lymphoma. Both conserved end residues are part of each CDR3.

CDR3	J	V
CAAEREGIQYF	TRBJ2-4	TRBV28
CASSFSWGPNTGELFF	TRBJ2-2	TRBV11-3
CSVGSRVQETQYF	TRBJ2-5	TRBV29-1
CASSTWDRRSYNSPLHF	TRBJ1-6	TRBV28
CASSLTRSARASTDTQYF	TRBJ2-3	TRBV7-2
CASSQSLDRLNTEAFF	TRBJ1-1	TRBV14
CASSLRAEIYSNQPQHF	TRBJ1-5	TRBV7-8
CASSPSLGLAHSTDTQYF	TRBJ2-3	TRBV7-9
CASSTYQLAGDGNEQFF	TRBJ2-1	TRBV27
CASSYRLAGADTQYF	TRBJ2-3	TRBV7-2
CAGGRQREDGYTF	TRBJ1-2	TRBV2
CASRPDGQPQHF	TRBJ1-5	TRBV2
CAWSFPVQETQYF	TRBJ2-5	TRBV30
CASSSYLAGGLRGEQFF	TRBJ2-1	TRBV27
CASTPEGVYSNQPQHF	TRBJ1-5	TRBV19
CASSAGQVNSPLHF	TRBJ1-6	TRBV5-1
CASSITGNEQFF	TRBJ2-1	TRBV19
CAWSAWGPETQYF	TRBJ2-5	TRBV30
CASSYRGDEQFF	TRBJ2-1	TRBV5-4
CASASGLEVKQETQYF	TRBJ2-5	TRBV5-1
CASSPLVGSGRVDTQYF	TRBJ2-3	TRBV5-1
CASSFRLRPFSYEQYF	TRBJ2-7	TRBV7-2
CASSSTPRSYEQYF	TRBJ2-7	TRBV5-1
CASTITVGQGQETQYF	TRBJ2-5	TRBV5-4
CASSRLAGVENEQFF	TRBJ2-1	TRBV19
CASSLWEGNEKLFF	TRBJ1-4	TRBV5-4
CATSRDFSLEKLFF	TRBJ1-4	TRBV15